The rows below give T cell receptor beta chains drawn from one sample of a study of type 1 regulatory T cells. These TCRs' antigens remain unknown. TCRdb called the reads again in MiXCR, with one record for every CDR3 protein. The profile shows more than 12,000 distinct CDR3 sequences, approximately 15% of them singletons. Sequencing was carried out using cultured T cells, either the whole culture or a sorted T cell fraction (not recorded which). The origin of the receptors is a human donor in good health. Each CDR3 is given with its conserved first and last residue. A D gene is named only where the DNA matches it firmly. Size is stated for part of the rows, as once, few or many counts, or as a class when the clone is expanded.

CDR3 protein | CDR3 DNA | J gene | D gene | V gene | clone size
CASCHLTGAGNQPQHF | TGTGCCAGTTGCCATCTTACAGGGGCGGGCAATCAGCCCCAGCATTTT | TRBJ1-5 | TRBD1 | TRBV19 | .
CSVETTASGTQYF | TGCAGCGTTGAAACGACGGCGAGCGGGACCCAGTACTTC | TRBJ2-5 | . | TRBV29-1 | many
CASSLRGTGELFF | TGTGCCAGCAGTTTACGAGGCACCGGGGAGCTGTTTTTT | TRBJ2-2 | . | TRBV27 | once
CASSWAGTTEAFF | TGTGCCAGCAGTTGGGCAGGGACGACTGAAGCTTTCTTT | TRBJ1-1 | . | TRBV6-2/TRBV6-3 | many
CASSSYGLPGGQFF | TGTGCCAGCAGCTCTTACGGGCTCCCCGGCGGGCAGTTCTTC | TRBJ2-1 | . | TRBV5-6 | .
CASSLVWGDEQFF | TGTGCCAGCAGCTTAGTTTGGGGTGATGAGCAGTTCTTC | TRBJ2-1 | . | TRBV7-2 | many
CASSPSGTYEQYF | TGTGCCAGCAGTCCCAGCGGGACCTACGAGCAGTACTTC | TRBJ2-7 | TRBD2 | TRBV6-2/TRBV6-3 | .
CASSTQGNQPQHF | TGTGCCAGCAGTACCCAGGGAAATCAGCCCCAGCATTTT | TRBJ1-5 | . | TRBV7-2 | .
CASSWGAGETQYF | TGTGCCAGCAGTTGGGGGGCCGGGGAGACCCAGTACTTC | TRBJ2-5 | . | TRBV6-5 | .
CASSLATSGSVKAQYF | TGCGCCAGCAGCTTGGCGACTAGCGGGAGTGTAAAGGCCCAGTACTTC | TRBJ2-5 | TRBD2 | TRBV5-1 | .
CASSRRTSWETQYF | TGTGCCAGCAGCCGGAGGACTAGCTGGGAGACCCAGTACTTC | TRBJ2-5 | TRBD2 | TRBV6-5 | many
CASSYLGTGNSPLHF | TGTGCCAGCAGTTACCTGGGGACAGGGAATTCACCCCTCCACTTT | TRBJ1-6 | TRBD1 | TRBV6-5 | many
CAWSGAGANVLTF | TGTGCCTGGAGTGGCGCTGGGGCCAACGTCCTGACTTTC | TRBJ2-6 | . | TRBV30 | few
CSVERGGGYTF | TGCAGCGTTGAAAGGGGTGGCGGCTACACCTTC | TRBJ1-2 | . | TRBV29-1 | medium-sized
CAWRSSANEKLFF | TGTGCCTGGAGGTCCTCGGCTAATGAAAAACTGTTTTTT | TRBJ1-4 | . | TRBV30 | many
CASRDGRGAAEAFF | TGTGCCAGCAGAGATGGACGGGGGGCAGCTGAAGCTTTCTTT | TRBJ1-1 | . | TRBV27 | many
CSARGLAGVYYEQYF | TGCAGTGCTAGGGGACTAGCGGGAGTTTACTACGAGCAGTACTTC | TRBJ2-7 | TRBD2 | TRBV20-1 | many
CSGGTAVNTEAFF | TGCAGCGGGGGGACGGCGGTAAACACTGAAGCTTTCTTT | TRBJ1-1 | . | TRBV29-1 | many
CAWSVQGGWEQYF | TGTGCCTGGAGTGTACAAGGGGGTTGGGAGCAGTACTTC | TRBJ2-7 | . | TRBV30 | many
CASSLPGDSPLHF | TGCGCCAGCAGCTTGCCAGGGGATTCACCCCTCCACTTT | TRBJ1-6 | . | TRBV5-1 | few
CAWSLTDNQPQHF | TGTGCCTGGAGTTTGACAGACAATCAGCCCCAGCATTTT | TRBJ1-5 | . | TRBV30 | many
CASSLAGAANQPQHF | TGTGCCAGCAGCTTAGCGGGGGCAGCTAATCAGCCCCAGCATTTT | TRBJ1-5 | . | TRBV7-2 | many